The clone carrying this TCR beta chain was seen repeatedly, ten times or more. Its matching antigen is unknown. These data are taken from a study of blood T cells in healthy people across ages. Healthy Caucasian individuals from Russia aged about 6 to 90 were enrolled as donors. Germline values: CDR1 DFQATT, CDR2 SNEGSKA (reference sequence). The V end lost 5 bases, the J end lost 8 bases, and 21 bases lay between the germline ends. This CDR3 is 14 amino acids long. The use of a sample-barcoded 5' primer and a J-beta primer mix characterized a second PCR of roughly 7 to 11 cycles. MiXCR was run by TCRdb on the 5' RACE reads, yielding one entry per CDR3 protein. In the table there are about 700,000 distinct CDR3 sequences, less than 40% of which are singletons. Whole-study findings and limits: The study regarded diversity estimates from one million T cells as underestimates. More naive CD4+ cells and higher diversity marked long-lived donors relative to aged donors.

The sample taken for sequencing was blood. This rearrangement joins TRBV20-1 to TRBJ1-2; perhaps TRBD1 as D (6 bases). The receptor was derived from a woman over 75 in good health. DNA for the CDR3: TGCAGTGCTTATCAGGGGTTTTATCTCTACGGCTACACCTTC. This encodes CSAYQGFYLYGYTF.